The source of this T cell receptor (beta chain) is a study of blood T cell repertoires in COVID-19. Study details: T cells, B-cell-depleted T cells, or PBMCs supplied cDNA or gDNA.

In the authors' workflow: The assay estimated nucleated cells by amplifying reference gene primers. Some clones are missing from TCRdb's copy, which holds only in-frame ones; the method was immunoSEQ multiplex PCR. V, J and clone size reflect that table, while D and trimming were determined from the DNA. The table shows around 65,000 clones, with around three quarters occurring only once. V lost 7 bases and J lost 6; bases outside the gene matches: 11. Germline V lookup: CDR1 SGHTA, CDR2 FQGNSA. This CDR3 is built from 15 residues. This clone was seen a handful of times. This TCR came from a man in his 60s with acute or convalescent COVID-19. The chain is built from TRBV7-2 and TRBJ1-3; TRBD1 matches 8 bases. Material for sequencing was peripheral blood. The CDR3 DNA reads TGTGCCAGCACCCTACCCTGGACAGGGTCAAACACCATATATTTT. Translated, it gives CASTLPWTGSNTIYF.